This T cell receptor (beta chain) was obtained from a study of cytomegalovirus exposure and HLA in healthy donors. Study-wide results and caveats: Both high specificity and high sensitivity reportedly marked the classifier's diagnosis of cytomegalovirus status.

With regard to this clone: Its antigen remains unidentified.

Some clones are missing from TCRdb's copy, which holds only in-frame ones; the method was immunoSEQ multiplex PCR. This sample carries some 170,000 clones, roughly 84% of them seen once, and the ten largest clones take roughly 10%. Sequenced sample: PBMCs. The sequence came from a young man in good health and CMV-seropositive.

CDR3 bases: TGTGCCAGCAGAGCCCTCCCTTACGAGCAGTACTTC. Protein sequence: CASRALPYEQYF. The chain links TRBV2 to TRBJ2-7; the D is unclear. This CDR3 comprises 12 residues. The V end was cut by 6 bases, the J end by 4 bases, with 10 bases between. Germline assignment: CDR1 SNHLY and CDR2 FYNNEI.